This T cell receptor (beta chain) was sequenced for a study of T cells in Graves' hyperthyroidism and ophthalmopathy. The V and J ends lost 3 bases and 7 bases respectively, with 22 bases between them. CDR1 is LNHDA and CDR2 is SQIVND in the germline V gene (reference sequence). The CDR3 is 17 amino acids. Amplification yielded TCR beta CDR3 regions, with RNA transcripts as the source. The TCR CDR3 first-round RT-PCR relied on the HTBI primer set. TCRdb re-derived calls from the multiplex PCR reads in MiXCR, one entry per CDR3 protein. In the table there are fewer than 350,000 distinct CDR3 sequences, less than 15% of which are singletons.

The chain joins TRBV19 to TRBJ2-1, with D possibly matching TRBD2 (6 bases). This TCR came from a woman in her twenties or thirties with Graves' hyperthyroidism that later progressed to Graves' ophthalmopathy. The sequencing sample was made of blood. The CDR3, as DNA: TGTGCCAGTAGTATTCGCCCGAGGCTCTCCGCGGGGAATGAGCAGTTCTTC. This translates into CASSIRPRLSAGNEQFF.